This T cell receptor (beta chain) was sequenced for a study of blood T cell repertoires in COVID-19. Study as a whole: Italy, Spain and the United States were the sources of the convalescent and acute COVID-19 samples. From T cells, B-cell-depleted T cells, or PBMCs came the material, which was cDNA or gDNA.

The CDR3 is 18 residues long. V shed 3 bases, J shed 5 bases, and the junction held 18 bases outside the gene matches. CDR1 and CDR2 from the germline V gene are SGHDN and FVKESK. As handled by the study authors: Estimated nucleated cell counts came from reference gene primer amplification. Profiling relied on immunoSEQ multiplex PCR, and the TCRdb table lists in-frame clones only, not all of them. From that table come the V and J calls and clone size; the DNA was used to work out D and trimming. The sample includes 200,000 to 250,000 clones, about 79% seen only once; the top ten take around 9.5%. The sample taken for sequencing was peripheral blood. The chain carries TRBV14 and TRBJ1-1, with TRBD1 matching over 7 bases. This TCR was recovered from a man aged 50-59 years with active or convalescent COVID-19. CDR3: CASSHPQPGRGGGTEAFF. CDR3 DNA sequence: TGTGCCAGCAGCCATCCGCAGCCGGGTAGAGGGGGCGGGACTGAAGCTTTCTTT.